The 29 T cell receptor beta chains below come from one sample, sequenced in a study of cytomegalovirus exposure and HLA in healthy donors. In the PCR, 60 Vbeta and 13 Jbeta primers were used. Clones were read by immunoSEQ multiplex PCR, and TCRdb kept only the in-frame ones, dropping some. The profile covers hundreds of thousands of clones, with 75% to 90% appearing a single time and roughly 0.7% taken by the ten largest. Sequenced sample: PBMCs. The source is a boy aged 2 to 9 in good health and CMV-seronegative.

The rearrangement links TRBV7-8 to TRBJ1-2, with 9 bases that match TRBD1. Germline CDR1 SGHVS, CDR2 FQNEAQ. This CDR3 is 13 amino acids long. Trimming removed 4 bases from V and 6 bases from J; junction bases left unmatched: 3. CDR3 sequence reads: CASSSGTGNGYTF. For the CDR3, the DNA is TGTGCCAGCAGCTCGGGGACAGGGAATGGCTACACCTTC.

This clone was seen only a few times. The CDR3 DNA is TGCGCCAGCAGCCAAGATTCTAGCGGGAGTTTTTTGGATACGCAGTATTTT. Residues: CASSQDSSGSFLDTQYF. The chain has TRBV4-1 and TRBJ2-3; TRBD2 matches at 10 bases. The trim removed 0 bases at V and 6 bases at J, leaving 9 bases unmatched. From germline, CDR1 is MGHRA and CDR2 YSYEKL. This CDR3 has 17 residues.

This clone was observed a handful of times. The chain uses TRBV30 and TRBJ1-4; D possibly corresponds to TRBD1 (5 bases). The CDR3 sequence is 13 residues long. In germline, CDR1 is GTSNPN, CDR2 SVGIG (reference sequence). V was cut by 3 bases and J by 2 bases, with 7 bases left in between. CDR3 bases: TGTGCCTGGAGCAAGGGGACTAATGAAAAACTGTTTTTT. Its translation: CAWSKGTNEKLFF.

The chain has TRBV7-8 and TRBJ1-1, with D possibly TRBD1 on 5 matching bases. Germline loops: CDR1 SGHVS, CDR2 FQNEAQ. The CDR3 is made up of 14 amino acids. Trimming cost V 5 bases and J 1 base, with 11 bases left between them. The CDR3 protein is CASSPAGGNTEAFF. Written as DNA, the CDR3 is TGTGCCAGCAGCCCCGCGGGGGGGAACACTGAAGCTTTCTTT.

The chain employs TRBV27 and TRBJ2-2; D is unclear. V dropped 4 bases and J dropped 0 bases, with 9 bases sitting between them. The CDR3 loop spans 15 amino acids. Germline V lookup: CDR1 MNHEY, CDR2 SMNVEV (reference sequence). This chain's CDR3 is CASSSSSANTGELFF. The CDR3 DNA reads TGTGCCAGCAGTTCGTCGAGCGCGAACACCGGGGAGCTGTTTTTT.

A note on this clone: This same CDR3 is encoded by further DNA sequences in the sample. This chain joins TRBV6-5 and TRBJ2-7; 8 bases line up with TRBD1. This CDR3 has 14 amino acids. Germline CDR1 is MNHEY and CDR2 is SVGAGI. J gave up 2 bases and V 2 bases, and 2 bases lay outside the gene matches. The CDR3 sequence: CASSYGTGTYEQYF. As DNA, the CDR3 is TGTGCCAGCAGTTACGGGACAGGCACCTACGAGCAGTACTTC.

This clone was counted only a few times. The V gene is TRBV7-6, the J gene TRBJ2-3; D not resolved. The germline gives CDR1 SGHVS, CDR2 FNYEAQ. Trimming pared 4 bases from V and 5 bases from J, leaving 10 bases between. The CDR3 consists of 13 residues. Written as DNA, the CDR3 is TGTGCCAGCAGCTCTTTTAACGGAGATACGCAGTATTTT. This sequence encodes CASSSFNGDTQYF.

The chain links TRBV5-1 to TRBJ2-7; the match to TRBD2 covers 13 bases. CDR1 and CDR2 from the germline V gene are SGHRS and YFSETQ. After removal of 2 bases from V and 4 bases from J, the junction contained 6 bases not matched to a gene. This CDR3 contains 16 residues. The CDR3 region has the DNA TGCGCCAGCAGCTTCGGACTAGCGGGAGAATGGTACGAGCAGTACTTC. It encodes CASSFGLAGEWYEQYF.

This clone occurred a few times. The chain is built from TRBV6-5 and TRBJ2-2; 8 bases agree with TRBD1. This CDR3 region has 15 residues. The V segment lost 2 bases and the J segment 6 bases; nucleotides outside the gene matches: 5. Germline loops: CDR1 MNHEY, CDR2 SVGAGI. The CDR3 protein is CASSYDRGGAGELFF. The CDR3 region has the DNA TGTGCCAGCAGTTACGACAGGGGTGGAGCCGGGGAGCTGTTTTTT.

CDR3 sequence reads: CASSLATGGETQYF. The CDR3 DNA is TGTGCCAGCAGCTTGGCCACAGGGGGAGAGACCCAGTACTTC. This chain links TRBV5-4 with TRBJ2-5; 8 bases line up with TRBD1. This CDR3 spans 14 amino acids. CDR1 is SGHNT, CDR2 YYREEE, per germline (reference sequence). V trimming: 0 bases; J trimming: 4 bases; junction bases outside the gene matches: 2.

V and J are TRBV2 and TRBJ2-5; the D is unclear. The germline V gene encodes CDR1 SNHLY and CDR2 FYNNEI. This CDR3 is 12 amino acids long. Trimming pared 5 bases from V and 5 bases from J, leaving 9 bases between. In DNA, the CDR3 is TGTGCCAGCAGTTTTTCCCTGGAGACCCAGTACTTC. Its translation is CASSFSLETQYF. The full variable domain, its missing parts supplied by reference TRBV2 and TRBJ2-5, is EPEVTQTPSHQVTQMGQEVILRCVPISNHLYFYWYRQILGQKVEFLVSFYNNEISEKSEIFDDQFSVERPDGSNFTLKIRSTKLEDSAMYFCASSFSLETQYFGPGTRLLVL.

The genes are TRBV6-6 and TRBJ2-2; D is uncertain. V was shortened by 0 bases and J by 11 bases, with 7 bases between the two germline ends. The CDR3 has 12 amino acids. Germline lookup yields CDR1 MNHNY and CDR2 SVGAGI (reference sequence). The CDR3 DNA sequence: TGTGCCAGCAGTTACTCATCGCGCGAGCTGTTTTTT. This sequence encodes CASSYSSRELFF.

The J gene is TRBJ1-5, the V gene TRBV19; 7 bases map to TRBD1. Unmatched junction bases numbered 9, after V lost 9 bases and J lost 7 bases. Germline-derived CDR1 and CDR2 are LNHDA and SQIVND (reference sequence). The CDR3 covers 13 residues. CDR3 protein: CASRQGFRQPQHF. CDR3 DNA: TGTGCCAGCAGACAGGGATTTCGACAGCCCCAGCATTTT.

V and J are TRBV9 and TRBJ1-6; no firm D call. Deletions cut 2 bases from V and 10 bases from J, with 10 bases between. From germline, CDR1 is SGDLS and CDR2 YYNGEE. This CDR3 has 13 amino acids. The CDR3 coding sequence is TGTGCCAGCAGCGTTACTAACGGATCACCCCTCCACTTT. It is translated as CASSVTNGSPLHF.

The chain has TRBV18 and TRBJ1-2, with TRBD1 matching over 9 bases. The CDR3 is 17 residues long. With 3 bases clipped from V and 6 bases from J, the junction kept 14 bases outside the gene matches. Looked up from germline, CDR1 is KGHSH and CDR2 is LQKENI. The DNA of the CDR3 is TGTGCCAGCTCACCCCGTGGACAGGGGTTTAAGGAAGATGGCTACACCTTC. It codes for CASSPRGQGFKEDGYTF.

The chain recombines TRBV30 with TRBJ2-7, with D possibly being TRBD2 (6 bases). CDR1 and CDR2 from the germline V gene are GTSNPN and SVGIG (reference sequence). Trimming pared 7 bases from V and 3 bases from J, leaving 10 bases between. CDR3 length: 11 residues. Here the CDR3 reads CALAENYEQYF. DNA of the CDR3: TGTGCCTTAGCGGAGAACTACGAGCAGTACTTC.

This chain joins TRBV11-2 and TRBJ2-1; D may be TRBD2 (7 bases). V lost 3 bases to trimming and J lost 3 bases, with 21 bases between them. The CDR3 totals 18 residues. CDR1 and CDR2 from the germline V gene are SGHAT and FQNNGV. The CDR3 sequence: CASSFEVGGRADYNEQFF. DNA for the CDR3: TGTGCCAGCAGCTTCGAGGTAGGGGGGAGGGCCGACTACAATGAGCAGTTCTTC. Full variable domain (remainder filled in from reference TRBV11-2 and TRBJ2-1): EAGVAQSPRYKIIEKRQSVAFWCNPISGHATLYWYQQILGQGPKLLIQFQNNGVVDDSQLPKDRFSAERLKGVDSTLKIQPAKLEDSAVYLCASSFEVGGRADYNEQFFGPGTRLTVL.

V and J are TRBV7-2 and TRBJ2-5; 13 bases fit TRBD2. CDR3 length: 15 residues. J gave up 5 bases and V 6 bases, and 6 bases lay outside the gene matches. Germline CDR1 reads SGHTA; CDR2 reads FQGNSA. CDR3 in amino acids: CASRLTSGRAETQYF. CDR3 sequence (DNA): TGTGCCAGCAGGCTTACTAGCGGGAGGGCGGAGACCCAGTACTTC.

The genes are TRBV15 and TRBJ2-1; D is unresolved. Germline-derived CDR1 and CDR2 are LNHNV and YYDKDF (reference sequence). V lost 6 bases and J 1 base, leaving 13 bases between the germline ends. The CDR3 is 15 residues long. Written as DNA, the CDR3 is TGTGCCACCAGTGCTAGTTTCATGTCCTACAATGAGCAGTTCTTC. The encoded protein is CATSASFMSYNEQFF.

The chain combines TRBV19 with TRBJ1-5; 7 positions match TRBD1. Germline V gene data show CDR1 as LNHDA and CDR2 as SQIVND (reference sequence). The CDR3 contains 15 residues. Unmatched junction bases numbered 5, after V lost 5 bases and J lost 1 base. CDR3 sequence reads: CASSSGGRSNQPQHF. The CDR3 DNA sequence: TGTGCCAGTAGTTCAGGGGGTAGGAGCAATCAGCCCCAGCATTTT.

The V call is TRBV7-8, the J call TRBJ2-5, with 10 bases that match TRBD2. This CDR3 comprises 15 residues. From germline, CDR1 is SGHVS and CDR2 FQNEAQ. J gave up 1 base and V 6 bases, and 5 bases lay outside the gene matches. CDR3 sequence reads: CASRNLAGGQETQYF. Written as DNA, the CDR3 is TGTGCCAGCAGGAACTTAGCGGGAGGCCAAGAGACCCAGTACTTC.

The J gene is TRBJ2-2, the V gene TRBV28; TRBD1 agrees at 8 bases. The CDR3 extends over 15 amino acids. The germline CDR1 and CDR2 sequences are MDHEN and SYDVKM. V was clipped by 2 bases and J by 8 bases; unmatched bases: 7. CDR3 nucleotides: TGTGCCAGCAGTTTAGGTGGACAGGGAACTGGGGAGCTGTTTTTT. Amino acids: CASSLGGQGTGELFF.

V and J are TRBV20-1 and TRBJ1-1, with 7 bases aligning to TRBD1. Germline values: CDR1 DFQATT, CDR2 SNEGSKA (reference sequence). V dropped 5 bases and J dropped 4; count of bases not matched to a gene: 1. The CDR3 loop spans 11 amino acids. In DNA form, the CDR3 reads TGCAGTGCTGCAGGGGGCACTGAAGCTTTCTTT. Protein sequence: CSAAGGTEAFF.

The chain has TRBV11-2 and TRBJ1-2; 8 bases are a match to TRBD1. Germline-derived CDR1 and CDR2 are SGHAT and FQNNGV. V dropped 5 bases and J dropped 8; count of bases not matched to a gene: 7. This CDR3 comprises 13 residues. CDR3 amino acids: CASSHGQGEGYTF. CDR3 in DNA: TGTGCCAGCAGCCATGGACAGGGCGAAGGCTACACCTTC.

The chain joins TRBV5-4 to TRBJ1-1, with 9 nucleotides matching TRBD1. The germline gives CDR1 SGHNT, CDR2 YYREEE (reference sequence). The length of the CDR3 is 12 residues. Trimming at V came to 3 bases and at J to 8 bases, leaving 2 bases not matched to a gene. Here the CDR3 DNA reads TGTGCCAGCAGCTGGACAGGGGACGAAGCTTTCTTT. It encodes CASSWTGDEAFF.

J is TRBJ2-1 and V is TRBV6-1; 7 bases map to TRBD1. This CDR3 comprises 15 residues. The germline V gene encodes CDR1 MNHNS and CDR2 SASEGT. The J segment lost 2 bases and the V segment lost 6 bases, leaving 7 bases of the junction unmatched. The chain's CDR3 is CASRGNRGTYNEQFF. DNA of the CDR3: TGTGCCAGCAGGGGGAACAGGGGAACCTACAATGAGCAGTTCTTC.

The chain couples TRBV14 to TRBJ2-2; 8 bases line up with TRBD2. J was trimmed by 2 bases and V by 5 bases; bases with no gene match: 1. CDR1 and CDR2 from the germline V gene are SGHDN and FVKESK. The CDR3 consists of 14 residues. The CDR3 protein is CASSGTRNTGELFF. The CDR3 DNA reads TGTGCCAGCAGCGGGACTAGAAACACCGGGGAGCTGTTTTTT. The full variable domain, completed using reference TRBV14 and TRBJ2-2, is EAGVTQFPSHSVIEKGQTVTLRCDPISGHDNLYWYRRVMGKEIKFLLHFVKESKQDESGMPNNRFLAERTGGTYSTLKVQPAELEDSGVYFCASSGTRNTGELFFGEGSRLTVL.

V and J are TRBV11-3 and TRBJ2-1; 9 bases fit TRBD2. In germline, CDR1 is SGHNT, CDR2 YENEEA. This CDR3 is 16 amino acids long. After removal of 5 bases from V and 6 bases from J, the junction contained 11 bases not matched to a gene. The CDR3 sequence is CASSARGSGSVNEQFF. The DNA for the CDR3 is TGTGCCAGCAGCGCCCGGGGTAGCGGGAGTGTCAATGAGCAGTTCTTC.

CDR3 amino acids: CASSMAGAGHYEQYF. CDR3 nucleotides: TGTGCCAGTAGTATGGCGGGCGCGGGGCATTACGAGCAGTACTTC. The chain uses TRBV19 and TRBJ2-7; weak D call: TRBD2 (6 bases). With 3 bases removed from V and 4 bases from J, the gap between germline ends came to 16 bases. Germline V gene lookup returns CDR1 LNHDA and CDR2 SQIVND (reference sequence). This CDR3 is 15 amino acids long.